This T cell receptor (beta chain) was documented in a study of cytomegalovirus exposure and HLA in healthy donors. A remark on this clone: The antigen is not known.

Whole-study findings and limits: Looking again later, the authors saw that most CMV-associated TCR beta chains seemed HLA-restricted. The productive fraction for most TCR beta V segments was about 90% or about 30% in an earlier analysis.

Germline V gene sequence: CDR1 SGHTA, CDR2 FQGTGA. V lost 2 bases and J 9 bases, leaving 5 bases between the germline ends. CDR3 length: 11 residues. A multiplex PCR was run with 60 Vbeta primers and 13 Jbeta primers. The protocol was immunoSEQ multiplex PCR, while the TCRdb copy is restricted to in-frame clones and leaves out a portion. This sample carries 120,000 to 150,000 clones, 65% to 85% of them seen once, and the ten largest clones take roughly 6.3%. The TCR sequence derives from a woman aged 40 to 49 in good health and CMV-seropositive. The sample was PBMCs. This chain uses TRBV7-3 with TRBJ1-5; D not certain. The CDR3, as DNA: TGTGCCAGCAGCTTAGTCCGGCCCCAGCATTTT. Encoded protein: CASSLVRPQHF.